This TCR beta chain was recorded in a study of response to subunit inactivated influenza vaccine. Study findings and constraints: The authors suggested that every seasonal influenza vaccination recruits few new T cells.

Remarks on this clonotype: Its specificity is not known.

Germline V gene data show CDR1 as SGHRS and CDR2 as YFSETQ. The V and J ends lost 1 base and 9 bases, in that order; junction bases with no gene match: 5. CDR3 size: 14 residues. TCRdb analysed the RT-PCR reads with MiXCR anew, one entry per CDR3 protein. The data show 550,000 to 800,000 distinct CDR3 sequences, 11% to 15% seen once. The sequence was collected from a man aged 45-60 years who received an inactivated influenza vaccine. Specimen: PBMCs from blood, collected roughly 15 days before vaccination. The chain links TRBV5-1 to TRBJ2-3; 10 bases align to TRBD2. The CDR3 sequence is CASSLPSGGATQYF. The CDR3 nucleotides are TGCGCCAGCAGCTTGCCCAGCGGGGGGGCCACGCAGTATTTT.